This T cell receptor beta chain was documented in a study of PD-1 blockade in classical Hodgkin lymphoma. The CDR3 contains 14 residues. CDR1 and CDR2 (germline): SEHNR, FQNEAQ (reference sequence). The V segment lost 5 bases and the J segment 6 bases; nucleotides outside the gene matches: 2. Whole-study findings and limits: A significant rise in TCR diversity by C4D1 was seen for CD4+ but not CD8+ cells.

Sample time point: cycle 4 day 1 (C4D1), after 5 to 7 weeks of nivolumab. Relapse after autologous stem cell transplantation occurred in every patient, and brentuximab vedotin exposure varied. The patients, who had relapsed/refractory classical Hodgkin lymphoma, achieved best responses of complete response, partial response or progressive disease. Comment on this clone: Antigen specificity is unknown.

Clones were sequenced by immunoSEQ multiplex PCR, and TCRdb holds only the in-frame ones, with some missing. This sample carries about 89,000 clones, approximately 90% of them seen once, and the ten largest clones take under 3.5%. This receptor was taken from a human donor with classical Hodgkin lymphoma. The specimen comprised peripheral blood mononuclear cells (PBMCs), sampled before the fourth cycle of nivolumab. The chain is built from TRBV7-9 and TRBJ1-3, with 12 positions matching TRBD1. DNA for the CDR3: TGTGCCAGCAGCGGGACAGGGGGCCAAAACACCATATATTTT. Encoded protein: CASSGTGGQNTIYF.